One and the same sample provided the 8 T cell receptor beta chains below, sequenced in a study of STAT3 mutations in large granular lymphocyte leukemia. Study observations and caveats: In T-cell large granular lymphocyte leukemia, about half of patients showed multiple immunodominant subclonotypes.

The method was immunoSEQ multiplex PCR; TCRdb's version includes in-frame clones alone and lacks a portion of them. The sample yields roughly 2,100 clones, around two thirds seen once. These receptors' antigens are unknown. Sample: peripheral blood mononuclear cells. The receptors come from a man aged 55-75 years with T-cell large granular lymphocyte leukemia. Some clones in this sample may be carry-over from other donors' samples.

This clone was detected a few times. Written as DNA, the CDR3 is TGTGCCTGGAGTATCACCGGGCTCAATGAAAAACTGTTTTTT. This translates into CAWSITGLNEKLFF. This chain links TRBV30 with TRBJ1-4; no clear D. The germline V gene encodes CDR1 GTSNPN and CDR2 SVGIG (reference sequence). The CDR3 totals 14 residues. V shed 2 bases and J shed 5 bases, with 12 bases lying between them.

J is TRBJ2-2 and V is TRBV5-6, with D possibly matching TRBD2 (6 bases). The ends were cut back, 0 bases at V and 3 bases at J, with 9 bases in the middle. This CDR3 region has 15 residues. Germline V CDR1 and CDR2: SGHDT, YYEEEE. CDR3 nucleotides: TGTGCCAGCAGCTTGGGGGACTTGCACACCGGGGAGCTGTTTTTT. Protein: CASSLGDLHTGELFF. The variable domain in full, with the rest retrieved from reference TRBV5-6 and TRBJ2-2, is DAGVTQSPTHLIKTRGQQVTLRCSPKSGHDTVSWYQQALGQGPQFIFQYYEEEERQRGNFPDRFSGHQFPNYSSELNVNALLLGDSALYLCASSLGDLHTGELFFGEGSRLTVL.

This clone was seen once. V gene TRBV5-1 combines with J gene TRBJ1-2, with 9 positions matching TRBD1. V lost 4 bases to trimming and J lost 7 bases; unmatched junction nucleotides: 8. The CDR3 runs 14 residues. CDR1 is SGHRS and CDR2 is YFSETQ in the germline V gene. This CDR3 reads CASSLGQGHGGYTF. The CDR3 region has the DNA TGCGCCAGCAGCCTCGGACAGGGGCATGGTGGCTACACCTTC.

The CDR3 here is CSVERRGLRSGGYTF. The CDR3 DNA is TGCAGCGTTGAGAGAAGAGGACTCCGGTCGGGTGGCTACACCTTC. This chain joins TRBV29-1 and TRBJ1-2; no clear D. V lost 3 bases and J lost 7, with 21 bases in between. The germline gives CDR1 SQVTM, CDR2 ANQGSEA. The CDR3 runs 15 residues.

The chain joins TRBV7-9 to TRBJ1-2, with 7 nucleotides matching TRBD1. The CDR3 spans 12 residues. Germline CDR1 is SEHNR and CDR2 is FQNEAQ (reference sequence). V lost 5 bases to trimming and J lost 5 bases; unmatched junction nucleotides: 2. DNA of the CDR3: TGTGCCAGCAGCGGGACAGCTTATGGCTACACCTTC. This codes for CASSGTAYGYTF.

The genes are TRBV7-9 and TRBJ2-3, with D perhaps assigned TRBD1 or TRBD2 (5 bases each). Germline assignment: CDR1 SEHNR and CDR2 FQNEAQ (reference sequence). Trimming pared 5 bases from V and 2 bases from J, leaving 14 bases between. The CDR3 spans 15 residues. The CDR3 DNA follows: TGTGCCAGCAGCCACGACGGGGCCTTCACAGATACGCAGTATTTT. Amino acid sequence: CASSHDGAFTDTQYF.

The V gene is TRBV29-1, the J gene TRBJ1-4; no definite D call. The CDR3 is made up of 11 amino acids. Germline V gene lookup returns CDR1 SQVTM and CDR2 ANQGSEA. The V and J ends lost 6 bases and 7 bases respectively, with 9 bases between them. In DNA, the CDR3 is TGCAGCGTCCGGGCGGGTGAAAAACTGTTTTTT. As protein: CSVRAGEKLFF.

The chain links TRBV29-1 to TRBJ1-2; possible D gene TRBD1, 6 bases. CDR1 is SQVTM and CDR2 is ANQGSEA in the germline V gene. This CDR3 contains 13 residues. V lost 7 bases, J lost 8 bases, and 20 bases lay in between. The CDR3 nucleotides are TGCAGCGCCTACTCAGGGGCTCCGGGAGGCTACACCTTC. Translating it yields CSAYSGAPGGYTF.